Only a few counts were recorded for the clone carrying this T cell receptor beta chain. Its antigen remains unidentified. The study amplified TCR beta CDR3 regions using RNA transcripts. Second-round multiplex PCR followed a first-round RT-PCR using HTBI primers. A single record per CDR3 protein comes from TCRdb applying MiXCR to the multiplex PCR reads. The repertoire consists of about 210,000 distinct CDR3 sequences, with roughly 27% occurring once and the leading ten covering around 9.8%. This sample is drawn from a study of Graves' ophthalmopathy and Graves' hyperthyroidism. This CDR3 spans 13 amino acids. The V gene lost 4 bases and the J gene lost 7 bases, with 11 bases spanning the gap. Germline V gives CDR1 MNHEY, CDR2 SVGAGI. Whole-study findings and limits: Predictions made by the model for ophthalmopathy progression reached approximately 70% sensitivity and less than 80% specificity.

V gene TRBV6-5 combines with J gene TRBJ1-5; D gene unclear. The TCR was taken from a man aged 50-59 years with Graves' ophthalmopathy. Sample: peripheral blood. CDR3 amino acids: CASSSTTRQPQHF. The DNA for the CDR3 is TGTGCCAGCAGTTCCACGACGAGGCAGCCCCAGCATTTT.